Below, 3 T cell receptor beta chains from the same sample are listed, as sequenced in a study of blood T cell repertoires in COVID-19 (dated by TCRdb to between 2020 and 2021). The protocol used for the library was the immunoSEQ multiplex PCR assay. In TCRdb, the immuneACCESS table is reduced to in-frame sequences with V and J assigned. These tables do not hold every clone; where another copy was compared, an unresolved V gene accounts for under half, and the others remain unexplained. This sample gives roughly 460,000 clones in total; 70% to 90% of them show up just once. The biggest ten clones account for around 0.92% of the sample. Sequencing was carried out using peripheral blood. Every receptor here comes from a man aged 18 to 35 with COVID-19, enrolled during active disease.

The DNA of the CDR3 is TGTGCCAGCAGTTTTTGGAGTGAATGGGACAATGAGCAGTTCTTC. Amino acid sequence: CASSFWSEWDNEQFF. The rearrangement joins TRBV27 to TRBJ2-1; D is unresolved. The ends were cut back, 3 bases at V and 5 bases at J, with 14 bases in the middle. The CDR3 extends over 15 amino acids. Germline lookup yields CDR1 MNHEY and CDR2 SMNVEV (reference sequence).

The rearrangement uses TRBV15 and TRBJ1-6; no definite D call. Looked up from germline, CDR1 is LNHNV and CDR2 is YYDKDF (reference sequence). The CDR3 contains 14 residues. V was shortened by 0 bases and J by 7 bases, with 7 bases between the two germline ends. This CDR3 reads CATSRDRGNSPLHF. CDR3 DNA sequence: TGTGCCACCAGCAGAGATCGGGGAAATTCACCCCTCCACTTT.

This clone was detected once. The genes are TRBV15 and TRBJ1-1; the D is unclear. V was clipped by 3 bases and J by 1 base, with 15 bases between them. The germline gives CDR1 LNHNV, CDR2 YYDKDF (reference sequence). The CDR3 totals 16 residues. The CDR3 nucleotides are TGTGCCACCAGCAGGGAACCCAGGAACAGGAACACTGAAGCTTTCTTT. Its protein product is CATSREPRNRNTEAFF.